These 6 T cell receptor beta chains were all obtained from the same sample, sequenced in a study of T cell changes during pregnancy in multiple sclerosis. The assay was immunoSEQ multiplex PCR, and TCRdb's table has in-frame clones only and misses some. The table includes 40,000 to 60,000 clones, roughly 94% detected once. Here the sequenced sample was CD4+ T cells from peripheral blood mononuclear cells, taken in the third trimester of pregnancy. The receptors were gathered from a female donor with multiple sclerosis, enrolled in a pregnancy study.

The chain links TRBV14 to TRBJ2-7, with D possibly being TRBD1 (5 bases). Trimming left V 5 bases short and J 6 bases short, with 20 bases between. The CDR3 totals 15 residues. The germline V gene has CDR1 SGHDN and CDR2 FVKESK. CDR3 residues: CASSSRGLLSGEQYF. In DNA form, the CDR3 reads TGTGCCAGCAGCTCAAGGGGCCTACTTTCGGGCGAGCAGTACTTC.

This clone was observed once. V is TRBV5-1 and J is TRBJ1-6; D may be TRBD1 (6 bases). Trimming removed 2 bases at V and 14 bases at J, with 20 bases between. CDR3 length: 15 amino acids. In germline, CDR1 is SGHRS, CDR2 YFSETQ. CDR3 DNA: TGCGCCAGCAGCTTACTACAGGGACCCGCAGGGGCCCTCCACTTT. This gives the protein CASSLLQGPAGALHF.

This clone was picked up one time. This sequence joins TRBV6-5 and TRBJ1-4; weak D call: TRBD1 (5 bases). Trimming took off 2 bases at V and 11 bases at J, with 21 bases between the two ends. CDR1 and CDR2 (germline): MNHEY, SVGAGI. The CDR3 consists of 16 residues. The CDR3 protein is CASSYLGRGSGWKLFF. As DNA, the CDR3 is TGTGCCAGCAGTTACCTTGGGCGGGGGAGCGGCTGGAAACTGTTTTTT.

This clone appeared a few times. CDR3 coding DNA: TGTGCCAGCAGCCCGGGTGAAGCTTTCTTT. Amino acids: CASSPGEAFF. The V and J genes are TRBV11-1 and TRBJ1-1; D unresolved. The CDR3 runs to 10 residues. CDR1 and CDR2 from the germline V gene are SGHAT and FQDESV (reference sequence). V was shortened by 5 bases and J by 7 bases, with 5 bases between the two germline ends.

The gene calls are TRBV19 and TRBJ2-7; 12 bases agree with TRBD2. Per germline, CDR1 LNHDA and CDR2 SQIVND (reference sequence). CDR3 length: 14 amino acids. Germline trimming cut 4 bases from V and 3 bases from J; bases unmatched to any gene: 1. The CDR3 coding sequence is TGTGCCAGTAGTAGACTAGCGGGGGACTACGAGCAGTACTTC. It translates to CASSRLAGDYEQYF.

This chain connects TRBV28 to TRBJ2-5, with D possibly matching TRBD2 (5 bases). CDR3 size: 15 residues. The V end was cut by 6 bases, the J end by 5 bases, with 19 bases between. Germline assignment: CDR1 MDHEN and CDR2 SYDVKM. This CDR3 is CASSPSEGGVETQYF. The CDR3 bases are TGTGCCAGCAGCCCCAGCGAGGGTGGTGTCGAGACCCAGTACTTC.